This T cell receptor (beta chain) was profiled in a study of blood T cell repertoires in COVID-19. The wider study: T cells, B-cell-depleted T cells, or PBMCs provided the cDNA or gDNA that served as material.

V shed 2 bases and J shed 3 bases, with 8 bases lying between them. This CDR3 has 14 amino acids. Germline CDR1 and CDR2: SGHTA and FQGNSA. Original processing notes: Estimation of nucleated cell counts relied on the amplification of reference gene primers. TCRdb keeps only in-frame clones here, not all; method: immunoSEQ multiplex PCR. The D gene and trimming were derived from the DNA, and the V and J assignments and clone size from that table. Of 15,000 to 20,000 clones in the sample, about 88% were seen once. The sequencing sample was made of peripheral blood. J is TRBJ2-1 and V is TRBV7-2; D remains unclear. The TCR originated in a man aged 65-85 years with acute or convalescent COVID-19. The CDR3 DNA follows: TGTGCCAGCAGCTTAAGTCCGGTCTACAATGAGCAGTTCTTC. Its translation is CASSLSPVYNEQFF.